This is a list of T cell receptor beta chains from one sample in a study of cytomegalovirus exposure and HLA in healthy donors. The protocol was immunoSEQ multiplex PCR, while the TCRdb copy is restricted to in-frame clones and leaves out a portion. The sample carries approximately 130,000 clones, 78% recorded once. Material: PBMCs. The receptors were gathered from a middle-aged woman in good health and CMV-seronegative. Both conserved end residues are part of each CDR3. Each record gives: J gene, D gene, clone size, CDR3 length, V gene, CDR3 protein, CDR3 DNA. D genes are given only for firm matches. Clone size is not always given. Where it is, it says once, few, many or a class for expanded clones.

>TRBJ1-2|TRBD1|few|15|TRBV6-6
CASSYSSGGMYGYTF
TGTGCCAGCAGTTACTCGTCAGGGGGGATGTATGGCTACACCTTC
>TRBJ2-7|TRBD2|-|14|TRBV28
CASSLVGTSYEQYF
TGTGCCAGCAGTTTAGTGGGGACTAGCTACGAGCAGTACTTC
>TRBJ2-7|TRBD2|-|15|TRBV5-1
CASSLRTSGLYEQYF
TGCGCCAGCAGCTTAAGGACTAGCGGCTTATACGAGCAGTACTTC
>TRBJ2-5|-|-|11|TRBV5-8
CANRRLQTQYF
TGTGCCAACCGTAGACTTCAGACCCAGTACTTC
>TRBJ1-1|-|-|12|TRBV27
CASSHAGGEAFF
TGTGCCAGCAGCCACGCGGGGGGTGAAGCTTTCTTT
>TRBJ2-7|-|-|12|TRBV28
CASSGRGYEQYF
TGTGCCAGCAGTGGACGGGGCTACGAGCAGTACTTC
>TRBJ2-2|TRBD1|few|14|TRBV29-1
CSVRPGTGAGELFF
TGCAGCGTACGGCCCGGGACAGGGGCCGGGGAGCTGTTTTTT
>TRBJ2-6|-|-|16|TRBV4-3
CASSQGRFSGANVLTF
TGCGCCAGCAGCCAAGGCAGGTTCTCTGGGGCCAACGTCCTGACTTTC
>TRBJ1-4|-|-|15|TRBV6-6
CASSYSVRLNEKLFF
TGTGCCAGCAGTTACTCGGTACGGTTAAATGAAAAACTGTTTTTT
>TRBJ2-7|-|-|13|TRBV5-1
CASSSTVSYEQYF
TGCGCCAGCAGCTCGACAGTTTCCTACGAGCAGTACTTC
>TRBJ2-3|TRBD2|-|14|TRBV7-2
CASSFSGSRDTQYF
TGTGCCAGCAGCTTTAGCGGGAGCAGGGATACGCAGTATTTT
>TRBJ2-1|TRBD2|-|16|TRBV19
CASSNPSGETYNEQFF
TGTGCCAGTAGTAATCCGAGCGGGGAGACCTACAATGAGCAGTTCTTC
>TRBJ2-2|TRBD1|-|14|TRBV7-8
CASSPGQGTGELFF
TGTGCCAGCAGCCCAGGACAGGGCACCGGGGAGCTGTTTTTT
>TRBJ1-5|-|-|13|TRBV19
CASSQTVDQPQHF
TGTGCCAGTAGTCAGACAGTCGATCAGCCCCAGCATTTT
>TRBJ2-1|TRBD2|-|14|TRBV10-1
CASKENSGGNEQFF
TGCGCCAGCAAAGAAAATAGCGGGGGTAATGAGCAGTTCTTC
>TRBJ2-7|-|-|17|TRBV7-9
CASSLVGAIRYSYEQYF
TGTGCCAGCAGCTTAGTTGGGGCAATACGCTACTCCTACGAGCAGTACTTC
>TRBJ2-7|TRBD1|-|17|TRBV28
CASSFLPGTGHSREQYF
TGTGCCAGCAGTTTCTTACCCGGGACAGGGCATTCTAGGGAGCAGTACTTC
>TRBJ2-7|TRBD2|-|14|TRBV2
CASSGLAGDGEQYF
TGTGCCAGCAGTGGATTAGCGGGAGACGGCGAGCAGTACTTC
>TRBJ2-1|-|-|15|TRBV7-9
CASSLMAGAGDEQFF
TGTGCCAGCAGCTTGATGGCGGGGGCGGGGGATGAGCAGTTCTTC
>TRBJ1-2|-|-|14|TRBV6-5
CASSRLGGLYGYTF
TGTGCCAGCAGTCGGTTGGGGGGTTTATATGGCTACACCTTC
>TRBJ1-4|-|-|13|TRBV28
CASKSGADEKLFF
TGTGCCAGCAAATCTGGGGCTGATGAAAAACTGTTTTTT
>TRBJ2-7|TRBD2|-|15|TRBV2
CASSDRAREGNEQYF
TGTGCCAGCAGTGATAGGGCGCGGGAGGGCAACGAGCAGTACTTC
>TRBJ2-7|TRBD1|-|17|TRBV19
CASSMMGQGPNSYEQYF
TGTGCCAGTAGTATGATGGGACAGGGCCCGAACTCCTACGAGCAGTACTTC
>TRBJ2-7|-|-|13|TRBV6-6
CASSSSTAYEQYF
TGTGCCAGCAGTAGTTCGACAGCCTACGAGCAGTACTTC
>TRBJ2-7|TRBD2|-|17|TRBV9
CASSEEGLAGGPREQYF
TGTGCCAGCAGCGAGGAGGGATTAGCGGGAGGGCCGCGCGAGCAGTACTTC
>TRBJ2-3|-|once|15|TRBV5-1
CASSLAGPRTDTQYF
TGCGCCAGCAGCTTGGCAGGTCCTCGCACAGATACGCAGTATTTT
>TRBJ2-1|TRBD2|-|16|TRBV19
CASSMQAGGSYNEQFF
TGTGCCAGTAGTATGCAAGCGGGAGGTTCCTACAATGAGCAGTTCTTC
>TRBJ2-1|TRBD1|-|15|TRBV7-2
CASSSGTGIYNEQFF
TGTGCCAGCAGCTCCGGGACAGGGATATACAATGAGCAGTTCTTC
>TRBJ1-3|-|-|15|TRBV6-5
CASTRRGVSGNTIYF
TGTGCCAGCACCCGCCGGGGTGTCTCTGGAAACACCATATATTTT
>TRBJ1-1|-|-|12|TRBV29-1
CSVWPGYTEAFF
TGCAGCGTTTGGCCAGGCTACACTGAAGCTTTCTTT
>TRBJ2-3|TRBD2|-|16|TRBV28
CASSLWASGKADTQYF
TGTGCCAGCAGTTTATGGGCTAGCGGGAAAGCAGATACGCAGTATTTT
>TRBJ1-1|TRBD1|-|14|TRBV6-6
CASSWTGPKAEAFF
TGTGCCAGCAGTTGGACAGGGCCTAAGGCTGAAGCTTTCTTT
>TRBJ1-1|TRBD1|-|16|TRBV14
CASSQVGQGMNTEAFF
TGTGCCAGCAGCCAAGTTGGACAGGGGATGAACACTGAAGCTTTCTTT
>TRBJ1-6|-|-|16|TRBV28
CASSSISGIRSSPLHF
TGTGCCAGCAGTTCCATTTCGGGGATCCGGAGTTCACCCCTCCACTTT
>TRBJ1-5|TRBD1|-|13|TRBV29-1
CSVVPTGGQPQHF
TGCAGCGTTGTCCCGACAGGGGGACAGCCCCAGCATTTT
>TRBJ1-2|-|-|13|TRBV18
CASSPPGDYGYTF
TGTGCCAGCTCACCTCCCGGGGACTATGGCTACACCTTC
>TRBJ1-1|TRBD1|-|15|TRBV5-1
CASSSTGGGYTEAFF
TGCGCCAGCAGCTCGACAGGGGGCGGCTACACTGAAGCTTTCTTT
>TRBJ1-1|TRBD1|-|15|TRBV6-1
CASKGGQLMNTEAFF
TGTGCCAGCAAGGGGGGACAGCTCATGAACACTGAAGCTTTCTTT
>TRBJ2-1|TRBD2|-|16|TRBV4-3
CASSQNLAGAYNEQFF
TGCGCCAGCAGCCAAAACCTAGCGGGCGCCTACAATGAGCAGTTCTTC
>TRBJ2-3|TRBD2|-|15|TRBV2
CASSESGRAADTQYF
TGTGCCAGCAGTGAGAGCGGGAGGGCCGCAGATACGCAGTATTTT
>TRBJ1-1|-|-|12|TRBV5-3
CARSRTPDEAFF
TGTGCCAGAAGCCGAACCCCAGATGAAGCTTTCTTT
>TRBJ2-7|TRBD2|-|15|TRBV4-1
CASSQSLAGGYEQYF
TGCGCCAGCAGCCAGTCACTAGCGGGAGGCTACGAGCAGTACTTC